A single sample is the source of the 18 T cell receptor beta chains below, sequenced in a study of blood T cell repertoires in COVID-19. TCRdb's copy holds only in-frame clones and misses some; the assay was immunoSEQ multiplex PCR. Counted here are hundreds of thousands of clones, 80% to 90% occurring once; the ten biggest clones make up 8.8%. Sequences were obtained from PBMCs or T cells enriched from blood (not recorded which). These receptors all come from a man between 40 and 49 years old who had recovered from COVID-19.

J is TRBJ1-5 and V is TRBV21-1. TRBV21-1 is a pseudogene locus. This CDR3 spans 14 amino acids. The CDR3 loop is CASFSERGGQPQHF. The CDR3 nucleotides are TGTGCCAGCTTCTCCGAAAGGGGAGGTCAGCCCCAGCATTTT.

The rearrangement uses TRBV19 and TRBJ2-5; no firm D call. Trimming cost V 5 bases and J 1 base, with 8 bases left between them. This CDR3 is 13 amino acids long. Germline V gene sequence: CDR1 LNHDA, CDR2 SQIVND (reference sequence). This chain's CDR3 is CASSVRVQETQYF. The DNA for the CDR3 is TGTGCCAGTAGTGTCCGGGTCCAAGAGACCCAGTACTTC. Full variable domain (rest looked up from reference TRBV19 and TRBJ2-5): DGGITQSPKYLFRKEGQNVTLSCEQNLNHDAMYWYRQDPGQGLRLIYYSQIVNDFQKGDIAEGYSVSREKKESFPLTVTSAQKNPTAFYLCASSVRVQETQYFGPGTRLLVL.

V gene TRBV24-1 combines with J gene TRBJ2-5; 13 bases line up with TRBD2. Trimming cost V 9 bases and J 2 bases; bases outside gene matches: 2. Germline CDR1 reads KGHDR; CDR2 reads SFDVKD. The CDR3 totals 14 residues. The CDR3 bases are TGTGCCACCGGACTAGCGGGAGTACAAGAGACCCAGTACTTC. Translated, it gives CATGLAGVQETQYF.

This sequence joins TRBV6-6 and TRBJ1-5; perhaps TRBD1 as D (5 bases). The CDR3 extends over 15 amino acids. Per germline, CDR1 MNHNY and CDR2 SVGAGI (reference sequence). The V and J ends lost 2 bases and 7 bases respectively, with 15 bases between them. The CDR3 spells CASSYPGGDRQPQHF. The CDR3 coding sequence is TGTGCCAGCAGTTACCCTGGGGGGGATCGGCAGCCCCAGCATTTT.

This chain links TRBV4-2 with TRBJ2-7; TRBD2 might be the D (5 bases). The length of the CDR3 is 15 residues. Germline CDR1 and CDR2: LGHNA and YNFKEQ. V was shortened by 4 bases and J by 2 bases, with 15 bases between the two germline ends. The CDR3 sequence is CASSPEASLPYEQYF. As DNA, the CDR3 is TGTGCCAGCAGCCCTGAAGCTAGCCTCCCCTACGAGCAGTACTTC.

This clone has a single count. The chain links TRBV7-2 to TRBJ2-3; the D is unclear. This CDR3 region has 16 residues. Germline V gives CDR1 SGHTA, CDR2 FQGNSA. V was cut by 2 bases and J by 4 bases, with 16 bases left in between. The CDR3 DNA sequence: TGTGCCAGCAGCTTATTTGGCGATACGACTGCAGATACGCAGTATTTT. The encoded protein is CASSLFGDTTADTQYF.

V usage is TRBV4-1 and J usage is TRBJ2-7, with a weak D call TRBD2 (6 bases). Germline CDR1 and CDR2: MGHRA and YSYEKL. The CDR3 consists of 17 residues. Trimming pared 0 bases from V and 2 bases from J, leaving 17 bases between. In DNA, the CDR3 is TGCGCCAGCAGCCAAGATGGAGGGGCCGGGTCCGCCTACGAGCAGTACTTC. Translated, it gives CASSQDGGAGSAYEQYF.

This chain uses TRBV19 with TRBJ2-2; the match to TRBD1 covers 8 bases. The germline V gene encodes CDR1 LNHDA and CDR2 SQIVND (reference sequence). CDR3 length: 16 residues. V trimming: 6 bases; J trimming: 2 bases; junction bases outside the gene matches: 8. The CDR3 spells CASRLAGGENTGELFF. In DNA, the CDR3 is TGTGCCAGTAGGCTAGCAGGGGGCGAAAACACCGGGGAGCTGTTTTTT. The whole variable domain, filled in from reference TRBV19 and TRBJ2-2, reads DGGITQSPKYLFRKEGQNVTLSCEQNLNHDAMYWYRQDPGQGLRLIYYSQIVNDFQKGDIAEGYSVSREKKESFPLTVTSAQKNPTAFYLCASRLAGGENTGELFFGEGSRLTVL.

V and J are TRBV27 and TRBJ2-1, with 9 bases aligning to TRBD2. The CDR3 is made up of 16 amino acids. V gave up 5 bases and J gave up 3 bases; unmatched junction bases: 8. Germline CDR1 and CDR2: MNHEY and SMNVEV (reference sequence). DNA of the CDR3: TGTGCCAGCAGTCCCAGACTAGCGGACTTCTACAATGAGCAGTTCTTC. Translated: CASSPRLADFYNEQFF.

The chain combines TRBV20-1 with TRBJ2-7; D is possibly TRBD1 (6 bases). V lost 6 bases and J 1 base, leaving 7 bases between the germline ends. There are 11 residues in the CDR3. Looked up from germline, CDR1 is DFQATT and CDR2 is SNEGSKA (reference sequence). CDR3 amino acids: CSADSSYEQYF. In DNA form, the CDR3 reads TGCAGTGCGGACAGTTCCTACGAGCAGTACTTC.

V and J are TRBV7-9 and TRBJ1-2; a weak D match, TRBD1 (5 bases). Per germline, CDR1 SEHNR and CDR2 FQNEAQ (reference sequence). CDR3 length: 14 amino acids. V was trimmed by 4 bases and J by 4 bases, leaving 13 bases between them. CDR3 DNA: TGTGCCAGCAGCTCCAGCGACCAGGGCTATGGCTACACCTTC. It yields the protein CASSSSDQGYGYTF. Combining the CDR3 with reference TRBV7-9 and TRBJ1-2 gives the whole variable domain DTGVSQNPRHKITKRGQNVTFRCDPISEHNRLYWYRQTLGQGPEFLTYFQNEAQLEKSRLLSDRFSAERPKGSFSTLEIQRTEQGDSAMYLCASSSSDQGYGYTFGSGTRLTVV.

This clone was observed a single time. The chain is built from TRBV28 and TRBJ1-1; 7 bases are shared with TRBD1. Germline CDR1 reads MDHEN; CDR2 reads SYDVKM. Germline trimming cut 8 bases from V and 0 bases from J; bases unmatched to any gene: 12. The CDR3 consists of 16 residues. DNA of the CDR3: TGTGCCAGCCTTCAGGGGGGACACTTCATGAACACTGAAGCTTTCTTT. Its protein product is CASLQGGHFMNTEAFF.

The CDR3 reads CASSLAGTGTGEQFF. In DNA, the CDR3 is TGCGCCAGCAGCTTGGCTGGGACAGGGACGGGTGAGCAGTTCTTC. The V call is TRBV5-1, the J call TRBJ2-1, with 9 bases aligning to TRBD1. J lost 9 bases, V lost 0 bases, and 7 bases had no gene match. CDR3 length equals 15 residues. In germline, CDR1 is SGHRS, CDR2 YFSETQ.

This clone was observed once. V usage is TRBV5-1 and J usage is TRBJ2-5; TRBD2 matches 11 bases. The length of the CDR3 is 15 residues. CDR1 SGHRS and CDR2 YFSETQ come from the germline V gene. Trimming removed 6 bases from V and 1 base from J; junction bases left unmatched: 5. The chain's CDR3 is CASTVAGGPQETQYF. For the CDR3, the DNA is TGCGCCAGCACCGTAGCGGGGGGGCCCCAAGAGACCCAGTACTTC.

This rearrangement joins TRBV30 to TRBJ2-7, with TRBD2 as a possible D gene (6 bases). Trimming took 0 bases from V and 5 from J, leaving 17 bases between them. This CDR3 contains 15 residues. From germline, CDR1 is GTSNPN and CDR2 SVGIG (reference sequence). This CDR3 reads CAWSVWEDYPNEQYF. The CDR3 bases are TGTGCCTGGAGTGTGTGGGAGGACTACCCAAACGAGCAGTACTTC. Combining the CDR3 with reference TRBV30 and TRBJ2-7 gives the whole variable domain SQTIHQWPATLVQPVGSPLSLECTVEGTSNPNLYWYRQAAGRGLQLLFYSVGIGQISSEVPQNLSASRPQDRQFILSSKKLLLSDSGFYLCAWSVWEDYPNEQYFGPGTRLTVT.

The rearrangement uses TRBV5-1 and TRBJ2-7; D not resolved. The CDR3 has 15 residues. In germline, CDR1 is SGHRS, CDR2 YFSETQ. The ends were cut back, 0 bases at V and 0 bases at J, with 10 bases in the middle. CDR3 region: CASSLGLSSSYEQYF. The CDR3 coding sequence is TGCGCCAGCAGCTTGGGACTCTCTAGCTCCTACGAGCAGTACTTC.

The chain has TRBV28 and TRBJ2-1; D perhaps matches TRBD2 (7 bases). CDR3 length equals 16 residues. V shed 1 base and J shed 5 bases, with 15 bases lying between them. Germline CDR1 reads MDHEN; CDR2 reads SYDVKM. CDR3 sequence: CASSLLKGRGNNEQFF. The DNA of the CDR3 is TGTGCCAGCAGTTTATTAAAGGGGAGGGGGAACAATGAGCAGTTCTTC.

The chain uses TRBV5-6 and TRBJ2-1, with D unclear. This CDR3 contains 12 residues. Trimming cost V 2 bases and J 5 bases, with 5 bases left between them. Germline CDR1 SGHDT, CDR2 YYEEEE. This CDR3 is CASSLGDNEQFF. Here the CDR3 DNA reads TGTGCCAGCAGCTTAGGAGACAATGAGCAGTTCTTC.